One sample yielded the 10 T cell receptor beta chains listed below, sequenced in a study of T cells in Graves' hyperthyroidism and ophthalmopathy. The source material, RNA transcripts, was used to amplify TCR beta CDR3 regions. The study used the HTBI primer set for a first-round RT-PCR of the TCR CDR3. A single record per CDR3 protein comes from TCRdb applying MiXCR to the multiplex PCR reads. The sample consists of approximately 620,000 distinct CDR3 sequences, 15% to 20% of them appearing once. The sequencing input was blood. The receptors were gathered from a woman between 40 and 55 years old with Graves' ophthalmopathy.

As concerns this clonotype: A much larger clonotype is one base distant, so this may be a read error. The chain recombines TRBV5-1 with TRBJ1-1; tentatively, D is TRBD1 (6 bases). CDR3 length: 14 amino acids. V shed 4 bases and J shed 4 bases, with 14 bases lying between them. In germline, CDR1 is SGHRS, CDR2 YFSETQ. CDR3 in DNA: TGCGCCAGCAGCAAGGGACACACGAGCACTGAAGCTTTCTTT. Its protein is CASSKGHTSTEAFF.

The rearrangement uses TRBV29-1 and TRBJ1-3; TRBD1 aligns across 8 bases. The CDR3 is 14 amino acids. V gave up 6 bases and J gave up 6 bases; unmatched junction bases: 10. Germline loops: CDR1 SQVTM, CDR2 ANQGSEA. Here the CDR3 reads CSVRTGGVLNTIYF. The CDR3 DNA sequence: TGCAGCGTCCGAACAGGGGGAGTCCTAAACACCATATATTTT.

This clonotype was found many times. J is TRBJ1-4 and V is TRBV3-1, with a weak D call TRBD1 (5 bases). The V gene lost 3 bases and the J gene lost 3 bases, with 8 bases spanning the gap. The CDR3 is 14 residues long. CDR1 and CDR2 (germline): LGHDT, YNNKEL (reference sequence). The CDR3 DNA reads TGTGCCAGCAGCCAGGGACGGTCTAATGAAAAACTGTTTTTT. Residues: CASSQGRSNEKLFF.

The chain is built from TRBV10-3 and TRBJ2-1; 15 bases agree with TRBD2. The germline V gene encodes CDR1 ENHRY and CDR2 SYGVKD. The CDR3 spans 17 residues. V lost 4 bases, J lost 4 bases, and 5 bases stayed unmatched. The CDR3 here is CAISGTSGGATYNEQFF. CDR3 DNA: TGTGCCATCAGTGGGACTAGCGGGGGGGCAACTTACAATGAGCAGTTCTTC.

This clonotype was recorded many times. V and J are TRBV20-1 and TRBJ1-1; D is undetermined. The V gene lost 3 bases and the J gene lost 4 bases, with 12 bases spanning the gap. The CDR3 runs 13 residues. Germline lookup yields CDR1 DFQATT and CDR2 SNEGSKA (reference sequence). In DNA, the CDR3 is TGCAGTGCTAGGATCAGAATTGGCACTGAAGCTTTCTTT. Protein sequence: CSARIRIGTEAFF.

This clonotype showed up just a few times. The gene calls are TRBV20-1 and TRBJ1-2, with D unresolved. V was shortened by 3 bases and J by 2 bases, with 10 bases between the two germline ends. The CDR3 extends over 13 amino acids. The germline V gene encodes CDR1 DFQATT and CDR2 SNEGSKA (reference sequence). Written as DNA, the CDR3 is TGCAGTGCTAGCTCAGGAGTCAACTATGGCTACACCTTC. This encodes CSASSGVNYGYTF.

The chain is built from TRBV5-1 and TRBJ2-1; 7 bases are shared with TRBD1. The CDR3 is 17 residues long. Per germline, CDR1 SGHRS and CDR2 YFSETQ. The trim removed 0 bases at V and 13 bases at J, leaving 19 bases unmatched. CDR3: CASSLASSEGAGPRQFF. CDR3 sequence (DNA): TGCGCCAGCAGCTTGGCAAGTAGCGAGGGGGCCGGCCCCCGTCAGTTCTTC. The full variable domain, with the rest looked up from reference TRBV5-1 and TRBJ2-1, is KAGVTQTPRYLIKTRGQQVTLSCSPISGHRSVSWYQQTPGQGLQFLFEYFSETQRNKGNFPGRFSGRQFSNSRSEMNVSTLELGDSALYLCASSLASSEGAGPRQFFGPGTRLTVL.

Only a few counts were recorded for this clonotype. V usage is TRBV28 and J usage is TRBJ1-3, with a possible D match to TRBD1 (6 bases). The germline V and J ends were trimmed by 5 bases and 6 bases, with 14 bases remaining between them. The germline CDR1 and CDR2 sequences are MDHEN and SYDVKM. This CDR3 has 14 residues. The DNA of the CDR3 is TGTGCCAGCAGTCCAAGGACAGTTCTAAACACCATATATTTT. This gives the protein CASSPRTVLNTIYF.

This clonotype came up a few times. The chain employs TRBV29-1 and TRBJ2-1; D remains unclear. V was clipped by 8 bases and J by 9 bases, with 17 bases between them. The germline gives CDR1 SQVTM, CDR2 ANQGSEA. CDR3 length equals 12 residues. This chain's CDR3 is CSSRSGWSEQFF. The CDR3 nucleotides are TGCAGCTCACGAAGTGGCTGGAGTGAGCAGTTCTTC.

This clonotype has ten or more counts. The CDR3 protein is CASSSVATSGPETQYF. The CDR3, as DNA: TGTGCCAGCAGCTCGGTGGCGACTAGCGGGCCAGAGACCCAGTACTTC. J is TRBJ2-5 and V is TRBV5-5, with 10 positions matching TRBD2. The V and J ends lost 3 bases and 4 bases, in that order; junction bases with no gene match: 9. Germline CDR1 and CDR2: SGHKS and YYEKEE (reference sequence). The CDR3 runs to 16 residues.